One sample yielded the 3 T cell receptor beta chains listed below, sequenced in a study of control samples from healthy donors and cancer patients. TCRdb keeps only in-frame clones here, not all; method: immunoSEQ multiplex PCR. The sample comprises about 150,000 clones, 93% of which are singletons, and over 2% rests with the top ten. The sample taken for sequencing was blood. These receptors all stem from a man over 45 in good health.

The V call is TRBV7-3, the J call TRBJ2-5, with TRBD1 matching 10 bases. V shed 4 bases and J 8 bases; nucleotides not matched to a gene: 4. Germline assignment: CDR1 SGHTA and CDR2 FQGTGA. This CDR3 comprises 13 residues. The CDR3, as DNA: TGTGCCAGCAGCTCCGGGACAGGGGTAACCCAGTACTTC. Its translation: CASSSGTGVTQYF.

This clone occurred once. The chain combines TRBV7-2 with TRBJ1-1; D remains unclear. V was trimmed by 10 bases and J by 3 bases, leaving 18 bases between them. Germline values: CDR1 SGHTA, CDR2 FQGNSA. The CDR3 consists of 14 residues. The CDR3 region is CATRRPRAYTEAFF. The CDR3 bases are TGTGCCACCAGGCGTCCTCGGGCCTACACTGAAGCTTTCTTT.

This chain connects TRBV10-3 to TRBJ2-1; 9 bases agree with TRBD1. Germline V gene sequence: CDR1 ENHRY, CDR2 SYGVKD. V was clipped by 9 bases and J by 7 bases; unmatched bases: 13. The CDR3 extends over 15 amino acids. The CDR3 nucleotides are TGTGCCATAAACCCACAGGGGGCGCCTGAGAATGAGCAGTTCTTC. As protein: CAINPQGAPENEQFF.